Following are 11 T cell receptor beta chains from one sample sequenced in a study of Graves' ophthalmopathy and Graves' hyperthyroidism. The authors amplified TCR beta CDR3 regions from RNA transcripts. HTBI primers served in a first-round RT-PCR, which a second-round multiplex PCR followed. TCRdb itself ran the multiplex PCR reads through MiXCR, one entry per CDR3 protein. The sample comprises about 740,000 distinct CDR3 sequences, roughly 40% of which are singletons, and 35% to 55% rests with the top ten. The sequenced sample consisted of peripheral blood. The receptors derive from an adult man with Graves' ophthalmopathy.

This sequence joins TRBV5-1 and TRBJ1-3; D is unresolved. V lost 0 bases to trimming and J lost 0 bases, with 7 bases between them. This CDR3 is built from 15 residues. Per the germline V gene, CDR1 is SGHRS and CDR2 is YFSETQ. The CDR3 region has the DNA TGCGCCAGCAGCTTGGCCCCAGGCTCTGGAAACACCATATATTTT. It is translated as CASSLAPGSGNTIYF.

CDR3 region: CSAREWENYGYTF. In DNA form, the CDR3 reads TGCAGTGCTAGAGAGTGGGAGAACTATGGCTACACCTTC. V gene TRBV20-1 combines with J gene TRBJ1-2; D not certain. Trimming pared 0 bases from V and 2 bases from J, leaving 7 bases between. CDR1 and CDR2 (germline): DFQATT, SNEGSKA (reference sequence). This CDR3 has 13 residues.

With respect to this clonotype: Germline and junction disagree at one end, which may indicate a read error. The chain recombines TRBV29-1 with TRBJ1-1; tentatively, D is TRBD1 (5 bases). The length of the CDR3 is 13 residues. The germline V gene encodes CDR1 SQVTM and CDR2 ANQGSEA. The CDR3 protein is CAWSPGGGTEAFF. The CDR3 coding sequence is TGTGCCTGGAGCCCGGGGGGAGGCACTGAAGCTTTCTTT.

A note on this clonotype: One end of the junction does not line up with germline, which may come from a read error. The chain carries TRBV24-1 and TRBJ1-5, with a possible D match to TRBD1 (5 bases). CDR1 and CDR2 from the germline V gene are KGHDR and SFDVKD. This CDR3 spans 17 amino acids. CDR3 nucleotide sequence: TGTGCCAGCAGTGAATCTGGGACGGGCCTTAGCAGTCAGCCCCAGCATTTT. This gives the protein CASSESGTGLSSQPQHF.

This clonotype appeared a few times. The chain recombines TRBV20-1 with TRBJ2-7, with 10 nucleotides matching TRBD2. The CDR3 covers 14 residues. The V gene end was trimmed by 6 bases and the J gene end by 1 base; junction bases not matched to a gene: 6. Germline V gene sequence: CDR1 DFQATT, CDR2 SNEGSKA (reference sequence). The CDR3 loop is CSAGLAVTSYEQYF. For the CDR3, the DNA is TGCAGTGCCGGACTAGCGGTGACTTCCTACGAGCAGTACTTC.

This clonotype was counted a few times. The rearrangement joins TRBV25-1 to TRBJ2-2; 9 bases line up with TRBD1. Per the germline V gene, CDR1 is MGHDK and CDR2 is SYGVNS. J was trimmed by 8 bases and V by 5 bases; bases with no gene match: 6. The CDR3 consists of 14 residues. The CDR3, as DNA: TGTGCCAGCAGTCCACAGGGGGCTCGGGGGGAGCTGTTTTTT. Amino acids: CASSPQGARGELFF.

The J gene is TRBJ1-5, the V gene TRBV7-9; D is possibly TRBD1 (6 bases). The length of the CDR3 is 15 residues. CDR1 SEHNR and CDR2 FQNEAQ come from the germline V gene (reference sequence). Trimming removed 2 bases at V and 7 bases at J, with 15 bases between. CDR3: CASSLIPGAEQPQHF. CDR3 DNA: TGTGCCAGCAGCTTAATACCAGGGGCTGAACAGCCCCAGCATTTT.

About this clonotype: An end of the junction does not agree with germline; a read error may underlie this. The chain uses TRBV7-2 and TRBJ2-7, with 8 bases identical to TRBD2. Looked up from germline, CDR1 is SGHTA and CDR2 is FQGNSA. CDR3 length equals 15 residues. CDR3 in DNA: TGCGCCAGCAGCCAAGCGGCGGGGGGCGGGTACGAGCAGTACTTC. Translated: CASSQAAGGGYEQYF.

This clonotype appeared a single time. The chain couples TRBV28 to TRBJ2-5; a possible D gene is TRBD1 (6 bases). The V end was cut by 7 bases, the J end by 3 bases, with 12 bases between. CDR1 and CDR2 from the germline V gene are MDHEN and SYDVKM. CDR3 length equals 13 residues. The DNA of the CDR3 is TGTGCCAGCATGCCAACAGGGAAAGAGACCCAGTACTTC. This translates into CASMPTGKETQYF.

V usage is TRBV5-1 and J usage is TRBJ1-5; possibly TRBD1 for D (5 bases). V lost 5 bases to trimming and J lost 1 base, with 10 bases between them. The CDR3 spans 14 residues. In germline, CDR1 is SGHRS, CDR2 YFSETQ. CDR3 sequence reads: CASRVGGSNQPQHF. In DNA form, the CDR3 reads TGCGCCAGCAGGGTGGGGGGAAGCAATCAGCCCCAGCATTTT.

CDR3 residues: CASSIERTEVGQPQHF. The DNA for the CDR3 is TGTGCCAGTAGTATAGAGCGGACAGAGGTTGGCCAGCCCCAGCATTTT. The chain couples TRBV19 to TRBJ1-5, with D perhaps TRBD1 (6 bases). Trimming shortened V by 0 bases and J by 7 bases, and 16 bases separated the two germline ends. Germline V gives CDR1 LNHDA, CDR2 SQIVND (reference sequence). The CDR3 has 16 residues. The whole variable domain, remainder taken from reference TRBV19 and TRBJ1-5, is DGGITQSPKYLFRKEGQNVTLSCEQNLNHDAMYWYRQDPGQGLRLIYYSQIVNDFQKGDIAEGYSVSREKKESFPLTVTSAQKNPTAFYLCASSIERTEVGQPQHFGDGTRLSIL.